The 2 T cell receptor beta chains below all came from one sample that was sequenced in a study of regulatory T cells in long-lasting Graves disease. Investigators prepared the TCR beta libraries by applying iRepertoire HTBI primers and Arm-PCR of CDR3 regions. TCRdb redid the calling of the multiplex PCR reads with MiXCR, one entry per CDR3 protein. The sample gives some 600,000 distinct CDR3 sequences, 15% to 20% of which show up once; around 12% is in the top ten. Time point reported: newly diagnosed GD, antithyroid drugs for less than 3 months. Generation of the TCR library employed RNA extracted from PBMCs. The same sample was also used in a study of T cells in Graves' hyperthyroidism and ophthalmopathy.

Sequencing was performed on peripheral blood mononuclear cells (PBMCs), taken at new diagnosis, from a patient treated with antithyroid drugs. The receptor set was obtained from a man between 18 and 29 years old with Graves disease.

This clonotype was observed many times. The genes are TRBV7-9 and TRBJ2-1; 8 bases fit TRBD2. Germline CDR1 is SEHNR and CDR2 is FQNEAQ (reference sequence). The ends lost 0 bases at V and 2 bases at J; junction bases unmatched: 0. This CDR3 is built from 15 residues. The CDR3 loop is CASSLAGLAYNEQFF. Written as DNA, the CDR3 is TGTGCCAGCAGCTTAGCGGGACTAGCCTACAATGAGCAGTTCTTC.

A few counts support this clonotype. It may be a read error: a sequence one base away is much more abundant. The chain combines TRBV11-2 with TRBJ1-6; D is undetermined. The CDR3 totals 15 residues. Deletions cut 5 bases from V and 9 bases from J, with 17 bases between. Germline V gene sequence: CDR1 SGHAT, CDR2 FQNNGV. The CDR3 coding sequence is TGTGCCAGCAGCCTTAACGCCCAACTTTCTTCACCCCTCCACTTT. Translating gives CASSLNAQLSSPLHF.